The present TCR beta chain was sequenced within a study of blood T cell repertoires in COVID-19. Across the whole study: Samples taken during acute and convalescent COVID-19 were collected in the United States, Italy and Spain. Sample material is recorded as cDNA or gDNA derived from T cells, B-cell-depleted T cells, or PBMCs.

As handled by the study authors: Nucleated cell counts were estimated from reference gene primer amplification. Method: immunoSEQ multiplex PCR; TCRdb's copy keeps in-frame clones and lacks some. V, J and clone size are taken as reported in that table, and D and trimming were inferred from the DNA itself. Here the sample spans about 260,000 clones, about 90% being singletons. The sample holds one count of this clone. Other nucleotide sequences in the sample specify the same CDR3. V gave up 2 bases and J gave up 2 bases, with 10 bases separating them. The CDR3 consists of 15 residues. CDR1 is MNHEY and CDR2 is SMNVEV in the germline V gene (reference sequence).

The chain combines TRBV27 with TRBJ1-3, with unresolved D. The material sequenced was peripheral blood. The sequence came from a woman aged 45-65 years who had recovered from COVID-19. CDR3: CASSLRGLAGNTIYF. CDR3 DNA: TGTGCCAGCAGTTTAAGAGGTCTCGCTGGAAACACCATATATTTT.